This TCR beta chain comes out of a study of OX40 agonist ivuxolimab in advanced cancers. Repertoires were generated with immunoSEQ multiplex PCR, while TCRdb's copy carries only in-frame clones and drops some. In the table there are 90,000 to 100,000 clones, 70% to 90% of which are singletons. Germline V gene sequence: CDR1 SQVTM, CDR2 ANQGSEA. This CDR3 contains 11 residues. The V end was cut by 6 bases, the J end by 4 bases, with 10 bases between. V and J are TRBV29-1 and TRBJ2-7, with D perhaps matching TRBD2 (6 bases). The sequencing used CD4+ or CD8+ T cells sorted from blood, collected in a trial of the OX40 agonist ivuxolimab. This TCR was sampled from an adult with an advanced solid tumor such as melanoma, head and neck, liver or kidney cancer. The CDR3 DNA sequence: TGCAGCGTCCGGGAGCAATACGAGCAGTACTTC. The encoded protein is CSVREQYEQYF.